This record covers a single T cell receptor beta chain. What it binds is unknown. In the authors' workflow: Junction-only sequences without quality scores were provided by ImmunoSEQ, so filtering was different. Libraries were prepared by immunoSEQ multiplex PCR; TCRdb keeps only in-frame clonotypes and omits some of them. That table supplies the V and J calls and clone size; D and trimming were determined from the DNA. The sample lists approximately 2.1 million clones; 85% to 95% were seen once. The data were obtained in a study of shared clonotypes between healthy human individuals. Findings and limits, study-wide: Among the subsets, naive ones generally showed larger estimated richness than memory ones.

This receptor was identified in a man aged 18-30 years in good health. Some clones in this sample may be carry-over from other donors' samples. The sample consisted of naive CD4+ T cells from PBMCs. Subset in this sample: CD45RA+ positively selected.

The CDR3 sequence is CAWSHPWQYFNYGYTF. In DNA form, the CDR3 reads TGTGCCTGGAGCCACCCGTGGCAGTACTTCAACTATGGCTACACCTTC. This sequence joins TRBV30 and TRBJ1-2; D uncertain. The germline V gene has CDR1 GTSNPN and CDR2 SVGIG (reference sequence). V lost 3 bases to trimming and J lost 2 bases, with 19 bases between them. This CDR3 region has 16 residues. Combining the CDR3 with reference TRBV30 and TRBJ1-2 gives the whole variable domain SQTIHQWPATLVQPVGSPLSLECTVEGTSNPNLYWYRQAAGRGLQLLFYSVGIGQISSEVPQNLSASRPQDRQFILSSKKLLLSDSGFYLCAWSHPWQYFNYGYTFGSGTRLTVV.